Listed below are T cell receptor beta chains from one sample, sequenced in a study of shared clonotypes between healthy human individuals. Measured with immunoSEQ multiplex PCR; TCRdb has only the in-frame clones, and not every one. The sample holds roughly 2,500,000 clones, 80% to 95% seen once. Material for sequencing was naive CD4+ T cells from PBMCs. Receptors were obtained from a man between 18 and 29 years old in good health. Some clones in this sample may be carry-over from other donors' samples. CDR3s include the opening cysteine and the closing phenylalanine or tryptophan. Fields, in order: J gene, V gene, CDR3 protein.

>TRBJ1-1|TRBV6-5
CASRQHGVLNTEAFF
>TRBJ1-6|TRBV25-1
CASRGQGRSPLHF
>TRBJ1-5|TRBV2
CASRPGLNNQPQHF
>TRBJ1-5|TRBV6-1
CASKGLGTFRQPQHF
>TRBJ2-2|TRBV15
CATSRERIAGTGELFF
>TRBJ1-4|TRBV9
CASSPHSVNEKLFF
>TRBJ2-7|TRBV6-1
CASSEVFSGGTSEQYF
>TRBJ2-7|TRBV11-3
CASSLGGLEQYF
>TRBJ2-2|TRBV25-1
CASSERAATNTGELFF
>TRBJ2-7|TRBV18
CASSPPSGTEQYF
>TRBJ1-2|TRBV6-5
CASSRSGHLLGGYTF
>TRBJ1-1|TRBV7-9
CASSLAGRAHTEAFF
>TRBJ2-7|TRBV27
CASSLSQAQRREGHCEQYF